The source of this T cell receptor (beta chain) is a study of graft-versus-host responses after intestinal transplantation. The protocol was immunoSEQ multiplex PCR, while the TCRdb copy is restricted to in-frame clones and leaves out a portion. Among tens of thousands of clones listed, around nine tenths were seen once. V gave up 5 bases and J gave up 7 bases, with 17 bases separating them. The CDR3 extends over 15 amino acids. Germline CDR1 MDHEN, CDR2 SYDVKM. The receptor comes from a human patient who received an intestinal transplant, so some T cells may come from the graft donor. The starting material was PBMCs, obtained about 120 days after intestinal transplantation. This chain joins TRBV28 and TRBJ2-2; weak D call: TRBD2 (6 bases). CDR3 in DNA: TGTGCCAGCAGTCTACTAGCTCCCGGAAGCGGGGAGCTGTTTTTT. It yields the protein CASSLLAPGSGELFF.